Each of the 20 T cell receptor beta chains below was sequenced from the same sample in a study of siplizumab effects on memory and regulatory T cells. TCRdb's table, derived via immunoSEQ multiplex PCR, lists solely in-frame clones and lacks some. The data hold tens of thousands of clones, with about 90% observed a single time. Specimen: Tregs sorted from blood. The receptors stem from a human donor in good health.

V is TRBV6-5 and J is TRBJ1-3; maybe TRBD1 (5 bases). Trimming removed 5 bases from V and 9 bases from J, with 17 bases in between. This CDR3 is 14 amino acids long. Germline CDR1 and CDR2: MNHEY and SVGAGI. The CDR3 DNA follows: TGTGCCAGCAGTGAGGGGCTCTCTTCAGGCACCATATATTTT. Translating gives CASSEGLSSGTIYF.

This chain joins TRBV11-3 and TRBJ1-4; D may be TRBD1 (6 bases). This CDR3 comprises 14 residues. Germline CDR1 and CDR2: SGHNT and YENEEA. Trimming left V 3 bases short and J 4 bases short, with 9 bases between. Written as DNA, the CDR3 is TGTGCCAGCAGCTTTTTGGACAGTAATGAAAAACTGTTTTTT. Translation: CASSFLDSNEKLFF.

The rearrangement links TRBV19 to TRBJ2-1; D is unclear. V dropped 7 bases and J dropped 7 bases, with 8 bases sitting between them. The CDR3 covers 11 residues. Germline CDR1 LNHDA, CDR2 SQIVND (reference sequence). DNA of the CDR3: TGTGCCAGTACCTTTCTAAATGAGCAGTTCTTC. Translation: CASTFLNEQFF.

CDR3 sequence: CASSFSLGGRAYEQYF. CDR3 sequence (DNA): TGTGCCAGCAGCTTTAGTTTAGGCGGGAGGGCCTACGAGCAGTACTTC. This chain joins TRBV11-3 and TRBJ2-7, with 9 bases that match TRBD2. This CDR3 comprises 16 residues. V dropped 3 bases and J dropped 2; count of bases not matched to a gene: 8. CDR1 is SGHNT and CDR2 is YENEEA in the germline V gene.

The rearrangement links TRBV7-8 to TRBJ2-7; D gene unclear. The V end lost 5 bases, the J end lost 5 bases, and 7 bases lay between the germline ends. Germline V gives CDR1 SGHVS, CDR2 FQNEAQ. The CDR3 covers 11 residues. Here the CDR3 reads CASSKRHEQYF. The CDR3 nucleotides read TGTGCCAGCAGCAAAAGGCACGAGCAGTACTTC.

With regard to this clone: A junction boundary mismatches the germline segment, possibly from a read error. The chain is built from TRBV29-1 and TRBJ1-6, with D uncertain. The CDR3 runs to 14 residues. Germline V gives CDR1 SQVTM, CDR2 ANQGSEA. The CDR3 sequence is CSVKESSYNSPLHF. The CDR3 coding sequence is TGCAGCGTTAAAGAGAGCTCCTATAATTCACCCCTCCACTTT. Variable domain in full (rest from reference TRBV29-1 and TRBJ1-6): SAVISQKPSRDICQRGTSLTIQCQVDSQVTMMFWYRQQPGQSLTLIATANQGSEATYESGFVIDKFPISRPNLTFSTLTVSNMSPEDSSIYLCSVKESSYNSPLHFGNGTRLTVT.

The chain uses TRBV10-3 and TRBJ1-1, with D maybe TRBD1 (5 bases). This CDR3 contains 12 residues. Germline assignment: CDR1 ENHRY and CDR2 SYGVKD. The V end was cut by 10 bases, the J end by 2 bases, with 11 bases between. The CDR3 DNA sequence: TGTGCCACAGGGACGGTTAACACTGAAGCTTTCTTT. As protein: CATGTVNTEAFF.

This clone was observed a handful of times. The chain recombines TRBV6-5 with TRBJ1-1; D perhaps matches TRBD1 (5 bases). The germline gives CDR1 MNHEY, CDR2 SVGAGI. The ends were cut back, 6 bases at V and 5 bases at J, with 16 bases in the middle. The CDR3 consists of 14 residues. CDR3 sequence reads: CASRKTQGGTEAFF. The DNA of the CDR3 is TGTGCCAGCAGGAAGACCCAGGGTGGGACTGAAGCTTTCTTT.

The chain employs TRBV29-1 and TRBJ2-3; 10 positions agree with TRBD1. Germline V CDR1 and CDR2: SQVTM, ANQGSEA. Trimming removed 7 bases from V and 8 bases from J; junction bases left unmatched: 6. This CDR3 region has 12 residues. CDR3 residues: CSATGGAGTQYF. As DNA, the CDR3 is TGCAGCGCGACAGGGGGCGCTGGTACGCAGTATTTT.

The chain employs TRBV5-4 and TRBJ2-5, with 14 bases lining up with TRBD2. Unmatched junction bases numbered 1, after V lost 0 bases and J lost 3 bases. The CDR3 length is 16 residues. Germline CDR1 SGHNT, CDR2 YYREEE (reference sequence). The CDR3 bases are TGTGCCAGCAGCTTGGGACTAGCGGGAGGGGAAGAGACCCAGTACTTC. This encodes CASSLGLAGGEETQYF. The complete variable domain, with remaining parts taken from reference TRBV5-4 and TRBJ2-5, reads ETGVTQSPTHLIKTRGQQVTLRCSSQSGHNTVSWYQQALGQGPQFIFQYYREEENGRGNFPPRFSGLQFPNYSSELNVNALELDDSALYLCASSLGLAGGEETQYFGPGTRLLVL.

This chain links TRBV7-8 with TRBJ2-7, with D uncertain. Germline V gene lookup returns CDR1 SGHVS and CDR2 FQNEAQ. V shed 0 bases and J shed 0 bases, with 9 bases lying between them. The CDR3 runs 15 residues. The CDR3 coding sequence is TGTGCCAGCAGCTTAGCGGGCAGAAGCTCCTACGAGCAGTACTTC. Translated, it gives CASSLAGRSSYEQYF.

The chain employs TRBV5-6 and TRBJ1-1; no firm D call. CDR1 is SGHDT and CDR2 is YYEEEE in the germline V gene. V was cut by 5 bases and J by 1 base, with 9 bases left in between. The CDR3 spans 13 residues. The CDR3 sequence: CASSSTPNTEAFF. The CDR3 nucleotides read TGTGCCAGCAGTTCGACACCGAACACTGAAGCTTTCTTT.

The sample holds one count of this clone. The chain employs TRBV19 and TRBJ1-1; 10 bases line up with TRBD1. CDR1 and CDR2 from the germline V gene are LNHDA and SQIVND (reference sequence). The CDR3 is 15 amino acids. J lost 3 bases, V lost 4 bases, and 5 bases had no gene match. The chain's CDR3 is CASSSRDRGDTEAFF. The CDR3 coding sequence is TGTGCCAGTAGTAGTCGGGACAGGGGTGACACTGAAGCTTTCTTT.

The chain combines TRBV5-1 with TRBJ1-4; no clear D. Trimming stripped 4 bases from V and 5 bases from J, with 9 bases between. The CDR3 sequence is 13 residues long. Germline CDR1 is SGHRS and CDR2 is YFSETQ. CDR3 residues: CASSGRENEKLFF. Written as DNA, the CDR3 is TGCGCCAGCAGCGGAAGGGAGAATGAAAAACTGTTTTTT.

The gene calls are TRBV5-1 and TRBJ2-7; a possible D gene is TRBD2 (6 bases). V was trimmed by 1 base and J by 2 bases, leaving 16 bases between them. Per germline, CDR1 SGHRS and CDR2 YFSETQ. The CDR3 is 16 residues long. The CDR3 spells CASSLSYQRATYEQYF. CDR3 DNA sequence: TGCGCCAGCAGCTTGAGTTACCAGCGGGCCACCTACGAGCAGTACTTC. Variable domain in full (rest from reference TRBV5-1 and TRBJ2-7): KAGVTQTPRYLIKTRGQQVTLSCSPISGHRSVSWYQQTPGQGLQFLFEYFSETQRNKGNFPGRFSGRQFSNSRSEMNVSTLELGDSALYLCASSLSYQRATYEQYFGPGTRLTVT.

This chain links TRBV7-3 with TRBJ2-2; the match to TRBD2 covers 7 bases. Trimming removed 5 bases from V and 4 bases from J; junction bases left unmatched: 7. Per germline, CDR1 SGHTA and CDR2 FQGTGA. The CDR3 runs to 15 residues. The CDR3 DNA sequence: TGTGCCAGCAGCCCGACTAGCTGGGTCACCGGGGAGCTGTTTTTT. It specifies CASSPTSWVTGELFF.

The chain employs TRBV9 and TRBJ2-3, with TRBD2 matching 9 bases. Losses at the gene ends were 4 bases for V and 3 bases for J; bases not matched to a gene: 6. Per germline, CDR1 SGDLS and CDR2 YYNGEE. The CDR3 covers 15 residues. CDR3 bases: TGTGCCAGCAGCAAAGGACTAGCGAAAACAGATACGCAGTATTTT. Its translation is CASSKGLAKTDTQYF. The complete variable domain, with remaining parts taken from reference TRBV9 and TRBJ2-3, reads DSGVTQTPKHLITATGQRVTLRCSPRSGDLSVYWYQQSLDQGLQFLIQYYNGEERAKGNILERFSAQQFPDLHSELNLSSLELGDSALYFCASSKGLAKTDTQYFGPGTRLTVL.

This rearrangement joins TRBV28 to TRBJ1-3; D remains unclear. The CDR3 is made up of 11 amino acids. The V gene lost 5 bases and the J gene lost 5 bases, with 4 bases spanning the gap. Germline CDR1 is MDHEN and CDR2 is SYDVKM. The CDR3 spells CASSLRNTIYF. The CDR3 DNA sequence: TGTGCCAGCAGTCTTCGAAACACCATATATTTT.

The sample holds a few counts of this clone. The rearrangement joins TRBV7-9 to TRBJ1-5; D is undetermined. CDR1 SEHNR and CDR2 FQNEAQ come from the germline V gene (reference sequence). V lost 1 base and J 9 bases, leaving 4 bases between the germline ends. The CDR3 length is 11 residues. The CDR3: CASSLDGPQHF. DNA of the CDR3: TGTGCCAGCAGCTTAGATGGGCCCCAGCATTTT.

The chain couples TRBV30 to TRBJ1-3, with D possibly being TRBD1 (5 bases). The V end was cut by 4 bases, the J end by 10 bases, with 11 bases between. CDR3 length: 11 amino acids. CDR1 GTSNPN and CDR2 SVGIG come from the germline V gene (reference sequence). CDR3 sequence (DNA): TGTGCCTGGATTCAGGGAGCGACCATATATTTT. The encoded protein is CAWIQGATIYF.